The 13 T cell receptor beta chains below all came from one sample that was sequenced in a study of T cells in localized non-small cell lung cancer. Some clones are missing from TCRdb's copy, which holds only in-frame ones; the method was immunoSEQ multiplex PCR. The sample comprises tens of thousands of clones, roughly nine tenths of which are singletons, and about 6.6% rests with the top ten. The sample was peripheral blood, taken before any cancer treatment. These receptors came from a female donor over 55 with stage I lung adenocarcinoma.

The genes are TRBV10-1 and TRBJ2-2; no clear D. V dropped 4 bases and J dropped 6 bases, with 3 bases sitting between them. The CDR3 sequence is 11 residues long. The germline gives CDR1 WNHNN, CDR2 SYGVQD (reference sequence). CDR3 coding DNA: TGCGCCAGCAGTGGGGCCGGGGAGCTGTTTTTT. Translating gives CASSGAGELFF.

The gene calls are TRBV5-4 and TRBJ2-5; D remains ambiguous. The CDR3 runs to 12 residues. V lost 2 bases and J 1 base, leaving 3 bases between the germline ends. Germline-derived CDR1 and CDR2 are SGHNT and YYREEE (reference sequence). The chain's CDR3 is CASSFSQETQYF. In DNA form, the CDR3 reads TGTGCCAGCAGCTTTAGCCAAGAGACCCAGTACTTC.

CDR3 coding DNA: TGTGCCAGCAGCGTAGTTGTAGCGGGGGGGCAAAATACGCAGTATTTT. Translated, it gives CASSVVVAGGQNTQYF. The chain recombines TRBV9 with TRBJ2-3; TRBD2 agrees at 11 bases. This CDR3 is built from 16 residues. The germline gives CDR1 SGDLS, CDR2 YYNGEE. V lost 0 bases and J lost 7; bases outside the gene matches: 7.

The chain combines TRBV29-1 with TRBJ1-1, with D hard to call. The CDR3 totals 12 residues. Germline V CDR1 and CDR2: SQVTM, ANQGSEA. V was trimmed by 4 bases and J by 11 bases, leaving 17 bases between them. The CDR3 is CSVVNSRQVAFF. For the CDR3, the DNA is TGCAGCGTTGTGAATTCCCGTCAGGTTGCTTTCTTT.

The rearrangement uses TRBV27 and TRBJ2-5, with D perhaps TRBD2 (5 bases). The CDR3 runs 12 residues. CDR1 is MNHEY, CDR2 SMNVEV, per germline (reference sequence). The ends were cut back, 5 bases at V and 5 bases at J, with 9 bases in the middle. As DNA, the CDR3 is TGTGCCAGCAGTCCAACTAGGGAGACCCAGTACTTC. It yields the protein CASSPTRETQYF.

This rearrangement joins TRBV4-1 to TRBJ2-1; D not certain. Between the trimmed V and J ends, which lost 2 bases and 0 bases, there was a span of 11 bases. CDR3 length: 16 residues. The germline gives CDR1 MGHRA, CDR2 YSYEKL. The CDR3 is CASSQRAASSYNEQFF. The CDR3 coding sequence is TGCGCCAGCAGCCAAAGGGCCGCGAGCTCCTACAATGAGCAGTTCTTC.

The chain carries TRBV7-2 and TRBJ1-1; D unclear. Germline V CDR1 and CDR2: SGHTA, FQGNSA. CDR3 length: 14 amino acids. The ends were cut back, 3 bases at V and 1 base at J, with 9 bases in the middle. As DNA, the CDR3 is TGTGCCAGCAGCTTTATGTCAGGGAACACTGAAGCTTTCTTT. Its protein product is CASSFMSGNTEAFF. Combining the CDR3 with reference TRBV7-2 and TRBJ1-1 gives the whole variable domain GAGVSQSPSNKVTEKGKDVELRCDPISGHTALYWYRQSLGQGLEFLIYFQGNSAPDKSGLPSDRFSAERTGGSVSTLTIQRTQQEDSAVYLCASSFMSGNTEAFFGQGTRLTVV.

Regarding this clone: Sequence at one end of the junction differs from germline and may be a read error. The rearrangement joins TRBV7-7 to TRBJ2-2, with D possibly called TRBD1 or TRBD2 (5 bases each). The CDR3 runs 14 residues. Germline CDR1 and CDR2: SSHAT and FNYEAQ (reference sequence). For the CDR3, the DNA is TGTGCTAGCAGCTTCACAGGAGGAACCGGGGAGCTGTTTTTT. It translates to CASSFTGGTGELFF.

The rearrangement uses TRBV2 and TRBJ2-2; 9 bases are a match to TRBD1. Looked up from germline, CDR1 is SNHLY and CDR2 is FYNNEI. The V gene end was trimmed by 7 bases and the J gene end by 6 bases; junction bases not matched to a gene: 9. This CDR3 comprises 15 residues. In DNA form, the CDR3 reads TGTGCCAGCAATTCGGACAGGGGCTGGGCCGGGGAGCTGTTTTTT. Translating gives CASNSDRGWAGELFF.

The V call is TRBV4-1, the J call TRBJ1-1; D is ambiguous. Between the trimmed V and J ends, which lost 1 base and 4 bases, there was a span of 10 bases. CDR3 length equals 14 residues. The germline V gene encodes CDR1 MGHRA and CDR2 YSYEKL. CDR3 loop: CASSQVSRSTEAFF. CDR3 bases: TGCGCCAGCAGCCAAGTGTCCCGGTCCACTGAAGCTTTCTTT.

The chain combines TRBV7-9 with TRBJ2-1, with TRBD2 as a possible D gene (6 bases). Germline loops: CDR1 SEHNR, CDR2 FQNEAQ (reference sequence). There are 17 residues in the CDR3. Trimming pared 2 bases from V and 3 bases from J, leaving 17 bases between. DNA of the CDR3: TGTGCCAGCAGCTTACCGACTAGTTTTGACCGCTACAATGAGCAGTTCTTC. This encodes CASSLPTSFDRYNEQFF.

V usage is TRBV5-1 and J usage is TRBJ2-1; TRBD2 matches 9 bases. CDR1 and CDR2 from the germline V gene are SGHRS and YFSETQ. The CDR3 is 15 amino acids. Trimming at V came to 0 bases and at J to 9 bases, leaving 7 bases not matched to a gene. CDR3 nucleotides: TGCGCCAGCAGCTTGGCACTCGGGACTAGCAGTGAGCAGTTCTTC. Its translation: CASSLALGTSSEQFF.

The chain links TRBV5-1 to TRBJ2-5; D is ambiguous. In germline, CDR1 is SGHRS, CDR2 YFSETQ. The CDR3 is made up of 15 amino acids. V lost 2 bases, J lost 0 bases, and 11 bases lay in between. The CDR3 loop is CASSFGIRYQETQYF. CDR3 coding DNA: TGCGCCAGCAGCTTTGGGATAAGGTACCAAGAGACCCAGTACTTC.